The 15 T cell receptor beta chains given below trace back to one sample, sequenced in a study of blood T cell repertoires in COVID-19. The method was immunoSEQ multiplex PCR; TCRdb's version includes in-frame clones alone and lacks a portion of them. Of a few hundred thousand clones listed, roughly 90% are singletons. Sequenced material: PBMCs or T cells enriched from blood (not recorded which). The receptors shown here come from a woman aged 45-65 years who had been exposed to COVID-19.

This chain links TRBV7-9 with TRBJ2-2, with 10 bases lining up with TRBD1. Germline CDR1 SEHNR, CDR2 FQNEAQ (reference sequence). The CDR3 runs 16 residues. Trimming took 5 bases from V and 7 from J; bases not matched to a gene: 10. This CDR3 is CASSPSGTGDHGELFF. The CDR3 DNA reads as TGTGCCAGCAGCCCCTCGGGGACAGGGGACCACGGGGAGCTGTTTTTT.

With respect to this clone: A read error may produce the germline difference seen at one junction end. V gene TRBV7-9 combines with J gene TRBJ1-1; D unresolved. Germline CDR1 is SEHNR and CDR2 is FQNEAQ (reference sequence). The CDR3 length is 14 residues. CDR3 coding DNA: TGTGCCAGCAGCCCGGAGGTCGTCAGAGGTAGGCGAGCCTTT. Translating gives CASSPEVVRGRRAF.

CDR3 residues: CASGKGQSYGYTF. The CDR3 DNA reads as TGCGCCAGCGGTAAGGGGCAGAGCTATGGCTACACCTTC. This chain links TRBV5-1 with TRBJ1-2; the D gene is possibly TRBD1 (5 bases). CDR1 SGHRS and CDR2 YFSETQ come from the germline V gene. CDR3 length: 13 amino acids. Trimming cost V 7 bases and J 4 bases, with 14 bases left between them.

The J gene is TRBJ1-4, the V gene TRBV6-1; D is undetermined. The V gene's germline CDR1 is MNHNS and CDR2 SASEGT. The CDR3 length is 12 residues. V lost 2 bases and J 11 bases, leaving 9 bases between the germline ends. The CDR3 nucleotides are TGTGCCAGCAGTGAAACGGGAGGGAAACTGTTTTTT. This gives the protein CASSETGGKLFF.

The chain employs TRBV27 and TRBJ2-5, with 8 positions matching TRBD2. CDR1 MNHEY and CDR2 SMNVEV come from the germline V gene (reference sequence). Trimming removed 3 bases from V and 2 bases from J; junction bases left unmatched: 8. The CDR3 totals 16 residues. The chain's CDR3 is CASSLGVAGWQETQYF. The DNA for the CDR3 is TGTGCCAGCAGTTTGGGGGTAGCGGGGTGGCAAGAGACCCAGTACTTC.

This chain connects TRBV5-1 to TRBJ1-3; no clear D gene. Germline CDR1 reads SGHRS; CDR2 reads YFSETQ. V was trimmed by 0 bases and J by 4 bases, leaving 14 bases between them. This CDR3 region has 16 residues. CDR3: CASSLGPPLKGNTIYF. DNA of the CDR3: TGCGCCAGCAGCTTGGGCCCCCCCCTAAAAGGAAACACCATATATTTT.

The V gene is TRBV7-9, the J gene TRBJ2-4; no reliable D call. CDR3 length: 15 residues. V lost 6 bases, J lost 9 bases, and 21 bases lay in between. CDR1 SEHNR and CDR2 FQNEAQ come from the germline V gene (reference sequence). CDR3 in amino acids: CASSQVEAILGIQYF. The DNA of the CDR3 is TGTGCCAGCAGTCAGGTGGAAGCTATTCTGGGCATTCAGTACTTC. The full variable domain, rest sourced from reference TRBV7-9 and TRBJ2-4, is DTGVSQNPRHKITKRGQNVTFRCDPISEHNRLYWYRQTLGQGPEFLTYFQNEAQLEKSRLLSDRFSAERPKGSFSTLEIQRTEQGDSAMYLCASSQVEAILGIQYFGAGTRLSVL.

The chain combines TRBV5-6 with TRBJ2-7; D gene uncertain. Germline CDR1 is SGHDT and CDR2 is YYEEEE. This CDR3 contains 15 residues. V gave up 1 base and J gave up 3 bases, with 14 bases separating them. As DNA, the CDR3 is TGTGCCAGCAGCTTGTCAGTCCCGGGTTACTACGAGCAGTACTTC. Amino acids: CASSLSVPGYYEQYF.

V gene TRBV28 combines with J gene TRBJ1-5; maybe TRBD1 (5 bases). The CDR3 is made up of 15 amino acids. Germline V CDR1 and CDR2: MDHEN, SYDVKM. V lost 5 bases to trimming and J lost 6 bases, with 17 bases between them. CDR3 DNA sequence: TGTGCCAGCAGTGGGAGGCCGGGACCTGGTCAGCCCCAGCATTTT. Translating gives CASSGRPGPGQPQHF.

The rearrangement joins TRBV4-2 to TRBJ1-2, with D unresolved. Germline values: CDR1 LGHNA, CDR2 YNFKEQ. CDR3 length: 16 amino acids. The ends were cut back, 0 bases at V and 4 bases at J, with 15 bases in the middle. The CDR3 here is CASSQDTTLSGYGYTF. In nucleotides, the CDR3 is TGTGCCAGCAGCCAAGATACGACCCTCTCGGGCTATGGCTACACCTTC.

With regard to this clone: The sample carries other DNA sequences with the same CDR3. The V call is TRBV5-4, the J call TRBJ2-5; D gene uncertain. V was trimmed by 0 bases and J by 2 bases, leaving 8 bases between them. In germline, CDR1 is SGHNT, CDR2 YYREEE (reference sequence). The CDR3 consists of 14 residues. The DNA for the CDR3 is TGTGCCAGCAGCTTGGCCGACTCTCAAGAGACCCAGTACTTC. Translating it yields CASSLADSQETQYF.

The chain links TRBV12-5 to TRBJ2-2; TRBD1 agrees at 10 bases. Germline CDR1 reads LGHNT; CDR2 reads FRNRAP. V shed 1 base and J 5 bases; nucleotides not matched to a gene: 7. The CDR3 totals 17 residues. This chain's CDR3 is CASGLGQGATTTGELFF. In nucleotides, the CDR3 is TGTGCTAGTGGTTTGGGACAGGGGGCAACCACAACCGGGGAGCTGTTTTTT. The variable domain in full, completed from reference TRBV12-5 and TRBJ2-2, reads DARVTQTPRHKVTEMGQEVTMRCQPILGHNTVFWYRQTMMQGLELLAYFRNRAPLDDSGMPKDRFSAEMPDATLATLKIQPSEPRDSAVYFCASGLGQGATTTGELFFGEGSRLTVL.

DNA for the CDR3: TGTGCCAGCAGCTTACCCCCCGCTGGAGAAGAGACCCAGTACTTC. Amino acid sequence: CASSLPPAGEETQYF. This chain uses TRBV7-9 with TRBJ2-5, with no clear D. Trimming pared 2 bases from V and 3 bases from J, leaving 13 bases between. CDR1 SEHNR and CDR2 FQNEAQ come from the germline V gene (reference sequence). The CDR3 has 15 residues.

This chain links TRBV7-9 with TRBJ2-4, with 15 bases matching TRBD2. The trim removed 0 bases at V and 0 bases at J, leaving 3 bases unmatched. The CDR3 is made up of 19 amino acids. The germline gives CDR1 SEHNR, CDR2 FQNEAQ (reference sequence). CDR3 sequence: CASSLAGLAGGLAKNIQYF. In nucleotides, the CDR3 is TGTGCCAGCAGCTTAGCGGGACTAGCGGGGGGTCTAGCCAAAAACATTCAGTACTTC.

The chain joins TRBV11-2 to TRBJ2-5, with 9 bases identical to TRBD2. Trimming removed 2 bases from V and 4 bases from J; junction bases left unmatched: 5. This CDR3 region has 15 residues. CDR1 SGHAT and CDR2 FQNNGV come from the germline V gene. CDR3 nucleotide sequence: TGTGCCAGCAGCTTACGCGGGGGGGCTCCAGAGACCCAGTACTTC. This gives the protein CASSLRGGAPETQYF.